Below, 11 T cell receptor beta chains from the same sample are listed, as sequenced in a study of Ad26.COV2.S vaccination and SARS-CoV-2 variants. Repertoires were generated with immunoSEQ multiplex PCR, while TCRdb's copy carries only in-frame clones and drops some. The sample has some 420,000 clones; approximately 88% are singletons. The treatment: some 20 received Ad26.COV2.S at low or high dose, single or two shots; 5 received placebo; per-sample allocation not given. The samples date from day 63 after the first vaccine or placebo injection. The material was peripheral blood, obtained in a trial of Ad26.COV2.S vaccine versus placebo. These receptor sequences come from a person aged 18-60 years who received the Ad26.COV2.S COVID-19 vaccine or a placebo.

This sequence joins TRBV5-1 and TRBJ2-2; possibly TRBD2 for D (7 bases). The CDR3 contains 17 residues. Germline CDR1 is SGHRS and CDR2 is YFSETQ. V was shortened by 4 bases and J by 4 bases, with 20 bases between the two germline ends. As DNA, the CDR3 is TGCGCCAGCAGCCGTGGAAAACGGGGGGCAGGCACCGGGGAGCTGTTTTTT. This translates into CASSRGKRGAGTGELFF. Full variable domain (rest looked up from reference TRBV5-1 and TRBJ2-2): KAGVTQTPRYLIKTRGQQVTLSCSPISGHRSVSWYQQTPGQGLQFLFEYFSETQRNKGNFPGRFSGRQFSNSRSEMNVSTLELGDSALYLCASSRGKRGAGTGELFFGEGSRLTVL.

This chain's CDR3 is CASSSDRFYNEQFF. The CDR3 region has the DNA TGTGCCAGCAGTTCGGACAGGTTCTACAATGAGCAGTTCTTC. The chain employs TRBV6-2 or TRBV6-3 and TRBJ2-1, with 7 bases identical to TRBD1. This CDR3 is built from 14 residues. The V and J ends lost 4 bases and 3 bases, in that order; junction bases with no gene match: 3. Per germline, CDR1 MNHEY and CDR2 SVGEGT.

In regard to this clone: This CDR3 is also generated by other DNA sequences in the sample. This chain uses TRBV12-3 or TRBV12-4 with TRBJ2-2; D possibly uses TRBD1 or TRBD2 (5 bases each). The CDR3 covers 13 residues. Trimming stripped 1 base from V and 5 bases from J, with 5 bases between. CDR3 sequence: CASSLGGTGELFF. Here the CDR3 DNA reads TGTGCCAGCAGTTTAGGGGGGACCGGGGAGCTGTTTTTT.

V and J are TRBV7-3 and TRBJ2-2; D is unclear. This CDR3 region has 16 residues. The V end lost 5 bases, the J end lost 8 bases, and 21 bases lay between the germline ends. Germline V gene data show CDR1 as SGHTA and CDR2 as FQGTGA. The CDR3 DNA is TGTGCCAGCAGCCCCCTTGAAGGTGGCCCTCCGGGGGAGCTGTTTTTT. Amino acids: CASSPLEGGPPGELFF.

CDR3 loop: CAWSVSGGAGDTQYF. CDR3 in DNA: TGTGCCTGGAGTGTTAGCGGGGGGGCAGGGGATACGCAGTATTTT. The V call is TRBV30, the J call TRBJ2-3; 11 bases are a match to TRBD2. V was clipped by 0 bases and J by 6 bases; unmatched bases: 5. The V gene's germline CDR1 is GTSNPN and CDR2 SVGIG (reference sequence). The CDR3 length is 15 residues.

This clone was counted a single time. This rearrangement joins TRBV7-3 to TRBJ2-3; 11 nucleotides match TRBD1. The CDR3 has 17 residues. Looked up from germline, CDR1 is SGHTA and CDR2 is FQGTGA. V gave up 5 bases and J gave up 5 bases; unmatched junction bases: 12. The CDR3 protein is CASSRNGDRGKGDTQYF. The CDR3 nucleotides are TGTGCCAGCAGCCGAAATGGGGACAGGGGGAAGGGAGATACGCAGTATTTT.

The chain recombines TRBV7-9 with TRBJ2-1; 7 nucleotides match TRBD2. The germline gives CDR1 SEHNR, CDR2 FQNEAQ (reference sequence). Trimming cost V 5 bases and J 5 bases; bases outside gene matches: 21. The CDR3 is 19 amino acids. The CDR3 sequence is CASSPLRVLGRGFDNEQFF. CDR3 DNA sequence: TGTGCCAGCAGCCCCCTGCGAGTGTTGGGGCGGGGGTTCGACAATGAGCAGTTCTTC.

The V and J genes are TRBV4-2 and TRBJ2-7, with D uncertain. The CDR3 runs 13 residues. Trimming shortened V by 2 bases and J by 5 bases, and 10 bases separated the two germline ends. CDR1 LGHNA and CDR2 YNFKEQ come from the germline V gene. The CDR3 sequence: CASSQWVLDEQYF. The CDR3 nucleotides are TGTGCCAGCAGCCAATGGGTCTTGGACGAGCAGTACTTC.

The chain has TRBV27 and TRBJ2-1, with 9 bases lining up with TRBD2. J lost 7 bases, V lost 2 bases, and 3 bases had no gene match. The germline gives CDR1 MNHEY, CDR2 SMNVEV (reference sequence). The CDR3 has 14 residues. DNA of the CDR3: TGTGCCAGCAGTTTAGCGGGGGGGCCAAATGAGCAGTTCTTC. Protein product: CASSLAGGPNEQFF.

This rearrangement joins TRBV30 to TRBJ1-5; TRBD1 might be the D (5 bases). Germline assignment: CDR1 GTSNPN and CDR2 SVGIG (reference sequence). Trimming removed 2 bases at V and 1 base at J, with 6 bases between. CDR3 size: 13 residues. CDR3 coding DNA: TGTGCCTGGAGTAGGGGCAGCAATCAGCCCCAGCATTTT. Residues: CAWSRGSNQPQHF.

The rearrangement uses TRBV29-1 and TRBJ2-2; D ambiguous. V was cut by 7 bases and J by 6 bases, with 12 bases left in between. This CDR3 is 12 amino acids long. Germline V gene lookup returns CDR1 SQVTM and CDR2 ANQGSEA. This chain's CDR3 is CSAPGGAGELFF. For the CDR3, the DNA is TGCAGCGCCCCGGGTGGCGCCGGGGAGCTGTTTTTT.